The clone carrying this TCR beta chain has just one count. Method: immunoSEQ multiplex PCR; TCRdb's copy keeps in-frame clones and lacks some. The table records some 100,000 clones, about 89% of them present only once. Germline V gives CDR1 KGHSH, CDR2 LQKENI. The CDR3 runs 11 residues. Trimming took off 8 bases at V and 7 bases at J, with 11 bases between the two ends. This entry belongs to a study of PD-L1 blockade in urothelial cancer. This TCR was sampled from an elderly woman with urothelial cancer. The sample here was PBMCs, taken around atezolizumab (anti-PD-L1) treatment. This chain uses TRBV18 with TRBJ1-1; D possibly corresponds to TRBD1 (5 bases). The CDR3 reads CASRDSLEAFF. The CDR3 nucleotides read TGTGCCAGCCGAGACAGCCTTGAAGCTTTCTTT.